Following are 19 T cell receptor beta chains from one sample sequenced in a study of blood T cell repertoires in COVID-19. The data were produced by immunoSEQ multiplex PCR, yet TCRdb's version contains in-frame clones alone and is incomplete. The sample consists of 250,000 to 400,000 clones, 90% of them appearing once. Sequenced: peripheral blood. The source of these receptors is a woman in her thirties with COVID-19, enrolled during active disease.

This chain connects TRBV27 to TRBJ1-2; 7 nucleotides match TRBD1. Germline lookup yields CDR1 MNHEY and CDR2 SMNVEV (reference sequence). V shed 3 bases, J shed 2 bases, and the junction held 0 bases outside the gene matches. This CDR3 spans 13 amino acids. CDR3 nucleotides: TGTGCCAGCAGTTTGACAGGGAACTATGGCTACACCTTC. Translation: CASSLTGNYGYTF.

About this clone: Other DNA sequences of this sample code for an identical CDR3. V is TRBV6-1 and J is TRBJ2-7; D is unclear. The CDR3 is 14 residues long. The V gene lost 3 bases and the J gene lost 0 bases, with 9 bases spanning the gap. Per the germline V gene, CDR1 is MNHNS and CDR2 is SASEGT. CDR3 in amino acids: CASSEARGSYEQYF. CDR3 bases: TGTGCCAGCAGTGAGGCCCGCGGCTCCTACGAGCAGTACTTC.

In DNA form, the CDR3 reads TGCACCAGCAGCCTCAGGGGCAGGTGGAGCAATCAGCCCCAGCATTTT. It yields the protein CTSSLRGRWSNQPQHF. The chain recombines TRBV1 with TRBJ1-5; the table's D call of TRBD1 was not tested on the DNA. TRBV1 is a known pseudogene. This CDR3 has 16 amino acids.

This chain connects TRBV28 to TRBJ2-7, with D unresolved. Trimming took off 6 bases at V and 0 bases at J, with 15 bases between the two ends. Germline V gene data show CDR1 as MDHEN and CDR2 as SYDVKM. This CDR3 is 15 amino acids long. CDR3 coding DNA: TGTGCCAGCAGAACCCGGTGGTCCTCCTCCTACGAGCAGTACTTC. This codes for CASRTRWSSSYEQYF.

This rearrangement joins TRBV7-9 to TRBJ2-1, with a tentative D call TRBD1 (6 bases). The CDR3 spans 13 residues. Looked up from germline, CDR1 is SEHNR and CDR2 is FQNEAQ (reference sequence). The V end was cut by 6 bases, the J end by 8 bases, with 14 bases between. This CDR3 reads CASSPTEGDEQFF. The CDR3 DNA is TGTGCCAGCAGTCCAACAGAGGGGGATGAGCAGTTCTTC.

With regard to this clone: Within the sample, other DNA sequences also encode this same CDR3. The V gene is TRBV11-3, the J gene TRBJ2-2; 8 bases line up with TRBD1. The CDR3 is 15 amino acids. With V trimmed by 4 bases and J by 1 base, 2 bases remained unmatched. Germline loops: CDR1 SGHNT, CDR2 YENEEA. The CDR3 nucleotides read TGTGCCAGCAGCTCTGGGACAGGGAACACCGGGGAGCTGTTTTTT. This translates into CASSSGTGNTGELFF.

This clone was counted between two and nine times. This CDR3 reads CASNEQGQGGEKLFF. Here the CDR3 DNA reads TGTGCCAGCAATGAACAGGGGCAGGGAGGCGAAAAACTGTTTTTT. The chain has TRBV6-6 and TRBJ1-4; the match to TRBD1 covers 7 bases. The CDR3 extends over 15 amino acids. V trimming: 7 bases; J trimming: 8 bases; junction bases outside the gene matches: 13. Per the germline V gene, CDR1 is MNHNY and CDR2 is SVGAGI (reference sequence).

V is TRBV6-1 and J is TRBJ1-1; 7 nucleotides match TRBD1. Germline CDR1 is MNHNS and CDR2 is SASEGT. CDR3 length: 15 residues. J gave up 2 bases and V 3 bases, and 6 bases lay outside the gene matches. Here the CDR3 DNA reads TGTGCCAGCAGTGAGACCAGACAGGGCAACACTGAAGCTTTCTTT. Protein: CASSETRQGNTEAFF.

This chain connects TRBV5-1 to TRBJ1-4, with TRBD1 as a possible D gene (6 bases). Germline CDR1 is SGHRS and CDR2 is YFSETQ. The CDR3 sequence is 16 residues long. Trimming removed 5 bases from V and 0 bases from J, with 14 bases in between. In nucleotides, the CDR3 is TGCGCCAGCAGTTCTGGACAGCAAGCAACTAATGAAAAACTGTTTTTT. Residues: CASSSGQQATNEKLFF.

The chain employs TRBV7-9 and TRBJ2-3, with a tentative D call TRBD2 (5 bases). The CDR3 has 13 amino acids. The germline V gene encodes CDR1 SEHNR and CDR2 FQNEAQ (reference sequence). V shed 8 bases and J shed 0 bases, with 9 bases lying between them. The CDR3 here is CASSSGSTDTQYF. As DNA, the CDR3 is TGTGCCAGCTCCAGCGGAAGCACAGATACGCAGTATTTT.

The chain employs TRBV28 and TRBJ2-3, with 8 bases fitting TRBD1. V gave up 4 bases and J gave up 1 base; unmatched junction bases: 10. The length of the CDR3 is 17 residues. The germline V gene encodes CDR1 MDHEN and CDR2 SYDVKM. In DNA form, the CDR3 reads TGTGCCAGCAGTTCCCGGACAGGGATGGATGGCACAGATACGCAGTATTTT. This sequence encodes CASSSRTGMDGTDTQYF.

This chain connects TRBV5-1 to TRBJ2-1, with 8 bases aligning to TRBD2. The CDR3 consists of 14 residues. V lost 2 bases and J lost 4; bases outside the gene matches: 2. Germline V gene lookup returns CDR1 SGHRS and CDR2 YFSETQ. CDR3 protein: CASSFTSGYNEQFF. CDR3 DNA: TGCGCCAGCAGCTTTACTAGCGGTTACAATGAGCAGTTCTTC.

The V gene is TRBV11-2, the J gene TRBJ1-1; D unclear. The CDR3 spans 13 residues. The ends were cut back, 1 base at V and 8 bases at J, with 11 bases in the middle. CDR1 and CDR2 (germline): SGHAT, FQNNGV. CDR3 bases: TGTGCCAGCAGCTTAGCCCGACAAGGAGAAGCTTTCTTT. Protein: CASSLARQGEAFF.

CDR3 DNA: TGTGCCAGTAGTATAGGGACAAGGGGCAATCAGCCCCAGCATTTT. It encodes CASSIGTRGNQPQHF. The rearrangement joins TRBV19 to TRBJ1-5; D perhaps matches TRBD1 (5 bases). The germline V gene encodes CDR1 LNHDA and CDR2 SQIVND (reference sequence). With 1 base removed from V and 2 bases from J, the gap between germline ends came to 9 bases. The CDR3 sequence is 15 residues long.

The chain is built from TRBV4-1 and TRBJ2-7; D remains ambiguous. The CDR3 loop spans 13 amino acids. The V end lost 0 bases, the J end lost 7 bases, and 10 bases lay between the germline ends. The V gene's germline CDR1 is MGHRA and CDR2 YSYEKL. CDR3 region: CASSQDLSREQYF. The CDR3 coding sequence is TGCGCCAGCAGCCAAGATCTAAGCCGGGAGCAGTACTTC.

The rearrangement uses TRBV6-5 and TRBJ1-2; TRBD1 matches 8 bases. Germline assignment: CDR1 MNHEY and CDR2 SVGAGI. The V and J ends lost 7 bases and 6 bases, in that order; junction bases with no gene match: 10. The CDR3 runs 14 residues. CDR3 in DNA: TGTGCCAGCAAATCGGACAGGGAGTCCGATGGCTACACCTTC. It encodes CASKSDRESDGYTF.

The CDR3 here is CASSPQGAGNQPQHF. DNA of the CDR3: TGTGCCAGCAGTCCGCAGGGGGCCGGCAATCAGCCCCAGCATTTT. This chain connects TRBV27 to TRBJ1-5, with 8 bases aligning to TRBD1. The germline V gene has CDR1 MNHEY and CDR2 SMNVEV (reference sequence). The V gene end was trimmed by 5 bases and the J gene end by 2 bases; junction bases not matched to a gene: 5. The CDR3 runs 15 residues.

This chain joins TRBV3-1 (or the pseudogene TRBV3-2) and TRBJ2-7; 10 positions match TRBD2. Germline CDR1 reads LGHDT; CDR2 reads YNNKEL (reference sequence). J was trimmed by 5 bases and V by 4 bases; bases with no gene match: 8. The CDR3 contains 15 residues. CDR3 loop: CASSRNPSGSDEQYF. In DNA form, the CDR3 reads TGTGCCAGCAGCCGAAATCCTAGCGGGAGTGACGAGCAGTACTTC.

The genes are TRBV28 and TRBJ2-6; 11 bases are a match to TRBD1. The V gene end was trimmed by 6 bases and the J gene end by 0 bases; junction bases not matched to a gene: 4. Germline loops: CDR1 MDHEN, CDR2 SYDVKM. The CDR3 is made up of 17 amino acids. The CDR3: CASSRDRGISGANVLTF. CDR3 nucleotides: TGTGCCAGCAGCCGGGACAGGGGGATCTCTGGGGCCAACGTCCTGACTTTC.